This paragraph reports one T cell receptor (beta chain). These data are taken from a study of blood T cell repertoires in COVID-19. The germline gives CDR1 SGHRS, CDR2 YFSETQ. V shed 3 bases and J shed 4 bases, with 10 bases lying between them. The CDR3 loop spans 13 amino acids. Original processing methods: Estimation of nucleated cell counts relied on the amplification of reference gene primers. TCRdb's table, derived via immunoSEQ multiplex PCR, lists solely in-frame clones and lacks some. That table furnishes V, J and clone size, whereas the DNA furnished D and trimming. The repertoire holds roughly 330,000 clones, with 70% to 90% as singletons.

This clonotype was sampled from a woman in her twenties or thirties who had recovered from COVID-19. This chain uses TRBV5-1 with TRBJ2-5, with D perhaps TRBD2 (5 bases). Sequencing input: PBMCs or T cells enriched from blood (not recorded which). CDR3 bases: TGCGCCAGCAGCTCGGACTGGGGAGAGACCCAGTACTTC. Amino acid sequence: CASSSDWGETQYF.